This TCR beta chain comes out of a study of response to subunit inactivated influenza vaccine. Regarding the study as a whole: Each seasonal flu vaccination may recruit only limited new T cells, authors suggested.

In regard to this clonotype: Its antigen remains unknown.

The CDR3 sequence is 16 residues long. Germline assignment: CDR1 SGHTA and CDR2 FQGNSA. J was trimmed by 2 bases and V by 5 bases; bases with no gene match: 5. TCRdb itself ran the RT-PCR reads through MiXCR, one entry per CDR3 protein. The repertoire holds around 300,000 distinct CDR3 sequences, with around 20% as singletons. The chain is built from TRBV7-2 and TRBJ2-1, with TRBD2 matching over 11 bases. The specimen was PBMCs from blood, collected about 20 months after vaccination. The TCR was taken from a man in his fifties or sixties who received an inactivated influenza vaccine. The CDR3 DNA reads TGTGCCAGCAGCCGACTAGCGGGGAGGACCTACAATGAGCAGTTCTTC. Translated: CASSRLAGRTYNEQFF.